The 9 T cell receptor beta chains listed next were all sequenced from one sample in a study of T cells after yellow fever vaccination. MiXCR was run by TCRdb on the 5' RACE reads, yielding one entry per CDR3 protein. The sample yields some 320,000 distinct CDR3 sequences, roughly 10% seen once. The specimen comprised CD4+ T cells sorted from PBMCs, sampled 45 days after the yellow fever booster vaccination. The receptors here all came from a man in his late teens or twenties who received the YFV17D yellow fever vaccine.

The V call is TRBV19, the J call TRBJ2-5; TRBD2 agrees at 7 bases. J was trimmed by 2 bases and V by 5 bases; bases with no gene match: 5. This CDR3 is built from 14 residues. Germline V CDR1 and CDR2: LNHDA, SQIVND (reference sequence). In DNA form, the CDR3 reads TGTGCCAGTAGTGACCGGGGGGATCAAGAGACCCAGTACTTC. This sequence encodes CASSDRGDQETQYF.

The chain employs TRBV12-3 or TRBV12-4 and TRBJ2-1; no clear D. V lost 7 bases, J lost 0 bases, and 16 bases lay in between. This CDR3 contains 16 residues. The CDR3 region is CASIFDWISSYNEQFF. CDR3 coding DNA: TGTGCCAGCATCTTTGACTGGATTAGCTCCTACAATGAGCAGTTCTTC.

This clonotype was seen repeatedly, ten times or more. The V and J genes are TRBV6-2 or TRBV6-3 and TRBJ2-4; perhaps TRBD2 as D (5 bases). Trimming removed 7 bases at V and 5 bases at J, with 21 bases between. This CDR3 has 16 residues. CDR1 MNHEY and CDR2 SVGEGT come from the germline V gene. The CDR3 here is CASTQQAGGSQNIQYF. The CDR3 coding sequence is TGTGCCAGCACCCAGCAAGCCGGTGGGAGCCAAAACATTCAGTACTTC.

This clonotype was observed many times. V usage is TRBV6-6 and J usage is TRBJ2-5; D uncertain. The V and J ends lost 6 bases and 6 bases respectively, with 14 bases between them. The CDR3 runs to 13 residues. The V gene's germline CDR1 is MNHNY and CDR2 SVGAGI (reference sequence). CDR3 protein: CASSLGPEKTQYF. CDR3 nucleotides: TGTGCCAGCAGCCTGGGTCCCGAGAAGACCCAGTACTTC.

This clonotype was seen repeatedly, ten times or more. V and J are TRBV11-2 and TRBJ2-1; D may be TRBD1 (6 bases). V lost 5 bases to trimming and J lost 4 bases, with 12 bases between them. Germline values: CDR1 SGHAT, CDR2 FQNNGV. The CDR3 length is 14 residues. This CDR3 is CASSVSGVYNEQFF. DNA of the CDR3: TGTGCCAGCAGCGTCTCAGGGGTTTACAATGAGCAGTTCTTC.

V usage is TRBV20-1 and J usage is TRBJ2-5; D possibly matches TRBD1 or TRBD2 (5 bases each). The length of the CDR3 is 13 residues. V shed 7 bases and J shed 1 base, with 13 bases lying between them. CDR1 DFQATT and CDR2 SNEGSKA come from the germline V gene (reference sequence). CDR3 sequence reads: CSESSGPQETQYF. CDR3 coding DNA: TGCAGTGAATCCTCGGGGCCCCAAGAGACCCAGTACTTC.

The chain joins TRBV12-3 or TRBV12-4 to TRBJ1-2; 9 positions agree with TRBD1. The CDR3 extends over 14 amino acids. With 6 bases clipped from V and 7 bases from J, the junction kept 9 bases outside the gene matches. The CDR3 nucleotides are TGTGCCAGCAGGGAACCGGGACAGGGACCTGGCTACACCTTC. Translation: CASREPGQGPGYTF.

The gene calls are TRBV4-3 and TRBJ2-7; D might be TRBD1 (6 bases). The V gene lost 1 base and the J gene lost 1 base, with 8 bases spanning the gap. The CDR3 is made up of 14 amino acids. Per the germline V gene, CDR1 is LGHNA and CDR2 is YSLEER. The CDR3 DNA reads TGCGCCAGCAGCCAAGGGACAGCTTCCTACGAGCAGTACTTC. This encodes CASSQGTASYEQYF.

The sample holds a few counts of this clonotype. The V call is TRBV7-3, the J call TRBJ2-2, with 10 nucleotides matching TRBD2. The V gene's germline CDR1 is SGHTA and CDR2 FQGTGA. The CDR3 is 16 amino acids. J lost 0 bases, V lost 5 bases, and 3 bases had no gene match. CDR3 DNA: TGTGCCAGCAGCCTCCTAGCGGGGGCGAACACCGGGGAGCTGTTTTTT. Translated: CASSLLAGANTGELFF.